The 14 T cell receptor beta chains reported below all come from one sample, sequenced in a study of T cells after yellow fever vaccination. TCRdb processed the 5' RACE reads anew with MiXCR; each CDR3 protein has one entry. The sample consists of hundreds of thousands of distinct CDR3 sequences, 8% to 10% of them appearing once. The sequencing here drew on PBMCs, taken on the day of the first yellow fever vaccination. The receptors were gathered from a young man who received the YFV17D yellow fever vaccine.

The V and J genes are TRBV24-1 and TRBJ2-3; 10 nucleotides agree with TRBD2. V was clipped by 4 bases and J by 6 bases; unmatched bases: 6. Germline V gene lookup returns CDR1 KGHDR and CDR2 SFDVKD. There are 15 residues in the CDR3. CDR3 bases: TGTGCCACCAGTGACAGCGGGGGGGCGATTGATACGCAGTATTTT. Amino acid sequence: CATSDSGGAIDTQYF.

This clonotype was picked up many times. The chain uses TRBV5-1 and TRBJ2-7; TRBD1 is a possible D gene (6 bases). CDR1 and CDR2 from the germline V gene are SGHRS and YFSETQ. The CDR3 is made up of 13 amino acids. V was clipped by 5 bases and J by 2 bases, with 11 bases between them. CDR3 in amino acids: CASRQGDPYEQYF. The CDR3 DNA follows: TGCGCCAGCAGACAGGGTGATCCCTACGAGCAGTACTTC.

This chain connects TRBV18 to TRBJ2-7; D unresolved. V shed 4 bases and J shed 5 bases, with 12 bases lying between them. CDR1 is KGHSH and CDR2 is LQKENI in the germline V gene. The length of the CDR3 is 13 residues. The CDR3 region has the DNA TGTGCCAGCTCACTCGCGTCCTACGACGAGCAGTACTTC. It specifies CASSLASYDEQYF.

Concerning this clonotype: Relative to the germline gene, one junction end is altered; a read error may explain this. The CDR3 DNA reads as TGTGTCAGCAGTGGCATAACAGGGATTTATAGCAATCAGCCCCAGCATTTT. This sequence encodes CVSSGITGIYSNQPQHF. The chain joins TRBV6-2 or TRBV6-3 to TRBJ1-5; TRBD1 is a possible D gene (6 bases). The germline V gene encodes CDR1 MNHEY and CDR2 SVGEGT. The CDR3 contains 17 residues.

The table lists this clonotype with a few counts. The chain joins TRBV4-1 to TRBJ1-3; TRBD1 agrees at 9 bases. V trimming: 4 bases; J trimming: 4 bases; junction bases outside the gene matches: 5. The CDR3 consists of 15 residues. CDR1 and CDR2 from the germline V gene are MGHRA and YSYEKL. CDR3 DNA: TGCGCCAGCAGCCCAACCGGGACAGGGGGAAACACCATATATTTT. Encoded protein: CASSPTGTGGNTIYF.

The sample holds many counts of this clonotype. The chain employs TRBV12-3 or TRBV12-4 and TRBJ1-6, with D possibly matching TRBD1 (5 bases). This CDR3 has 16 residues. Trimming pared 3 bases from V and 0 bases from J, leaving 9 bases between. The CDR3 nucleotides read TGTGCCAGCAGTTTTGGACAAAGCTCCTATAATTCACCCCTCCACTTT. It yields the protein CASSFGQSSYNSPLHF.

This clonotype was seen only a few times. The V call is TRBV12-3 or TRBV12-4, the J call TRBJ2-5; the D gene is possibly TRBD2 (5 bases). There are 11 residues in the CDR3. V lost 3 bases to trimming and J lost 13 bases, with 12 bases between them. The CDR3: CASSLEALRYF. The CDR3 DNA is TGTGCCAGCAGTTTGGAGGCACTCCGGTACTTC.

The chain combines TRBV12-3 or TRBV12-4 with TRBJ2-3; D assignment may be TRBD1 or TRBD2 (5 bases each). The CDR3 runs 15 residues. Trimming took 4 bases from V and 0 from J, leaving 11 bases between them. CDR3 protein: CASSWGSASTDTQYF. CDR3 in DNA: TGTGCCAGCAGTTGGGGGTCCGCTAGCACAGATACGCAGTATTTT.

The chain employs TRBV5-4 and TRBJ2-7; possible D gene TRBD1, 6 bases. In germline, CDR1 is SGHNT, CDR2 YYREEE (reference sequence). The CDR3 length is 15 residues. V was clipped by 0 bases and J by 3 bases, with 13 bases between them. The DNA for the CDR3 is TGTGCCAGCAGCTTGGGAGGACAGCTACACTACGAGCAGTACTTC. Its translation: CASSLGGQLHYEQYF.

This clonotype has more than one count but fewer than ten. The V and J genes are TRBV4-3 and TRBJ2-1; D is ambiguous. This CDR3 contains 15 residues. Trimming cost V 1 base and J 5 bases, with 12 bases left between them. The germline V gene encodes CDR1 LGHNA and CDR2 YSLEER. The CDR3: CASSQGGQIDNEQFF. In DNA, the CDR3 is TGCGCCAGCAGCCAAGGTGGGCAGATTGACAATGAGCAGTTCTTC.

In this sample, this clonotype turned up a few times. This chain links TRBV7-9 with TRBJ1-2, with 12 bases aligning to TRBD1. Germline CDR1 and CDR2: SEHNR and FQNEAQ (reference sequence). This CDR3 contains 16 residues. The J segment lost 6 bases and the V segment lost 1 base, leaving 6 bases of the junction unmatched. The CDR3 reads CASSLGTGTGGNGYTF. DNA of the CDR3: TGTGCCAGCAGCTTAGGGACCGGGACAGGGGGCAATGGCTACACCTTC.

This sequence joins TRBV7-9 and TRBJ2-7, with D perhaps matching TRBD1 (5 bases). Germline V gene lookup returns CDR1 SEHNR and CDR2 FQNEAQ (reference sequence). This CDR3 contains 14 residues. V dropped 0 bases and J dropped 2 bases, with 8 bases sitting between them. The CDR3 bases are TGTGCCAGCAGCTTAGCGCAGGGTCCCTACGAGCAGTACGTC. It is translated as CASSLAQGPYEQYV.

This chain links TRBV5-4 with TRBJ2-1; 13 positions agree with TRBD2. The CDR3 is 16 residues long. V lost 6 bases and J lost 2; bases outside the gene matches: 5. Germline V gene lookup returns CDR1 SGHNT and CDR2 YYREEE (reference sequence). The CDR3 is CASTGLAGVAYNEQFF. The CDR3 DNA sequence: TGTGCCAGCACCGGACTAGCGGGGGTTGCCTACAATGAGCAGTTCTTC.

V usage is TRBV20-1 and J usage is TRBJ1-2; D might be TRBD1 (5 bases). CDR1 is DFQATT and CDR2 is SNEGSKA in the germline V gene (reference sequence). V was shortened by 4 bases and J by 5 bases, with 8 bases between the two germline ends. This CDR3 contains 11 residues. CDR3 sequence (DNA): TGCAGTGCTAAAGGGGATTATGGCTACACCTTC. Amino acids: CSAKGDYGYTF.